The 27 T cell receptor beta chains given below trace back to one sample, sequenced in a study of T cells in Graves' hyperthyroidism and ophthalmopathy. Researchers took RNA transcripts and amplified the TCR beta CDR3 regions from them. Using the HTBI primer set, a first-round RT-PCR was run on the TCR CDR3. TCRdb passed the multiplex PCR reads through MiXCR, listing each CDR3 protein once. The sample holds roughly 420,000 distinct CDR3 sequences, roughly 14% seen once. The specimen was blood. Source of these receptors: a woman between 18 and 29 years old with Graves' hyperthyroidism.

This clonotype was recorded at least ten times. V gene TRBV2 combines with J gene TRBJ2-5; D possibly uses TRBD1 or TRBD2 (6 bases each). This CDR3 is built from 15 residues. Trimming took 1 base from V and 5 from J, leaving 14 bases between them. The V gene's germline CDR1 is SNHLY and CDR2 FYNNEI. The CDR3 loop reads CASSEEGGRSETQYF. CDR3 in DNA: TGTGCCAGCAGTGAAGAGGGGGGTCGGTCGGAGACCCAGTACTTC.

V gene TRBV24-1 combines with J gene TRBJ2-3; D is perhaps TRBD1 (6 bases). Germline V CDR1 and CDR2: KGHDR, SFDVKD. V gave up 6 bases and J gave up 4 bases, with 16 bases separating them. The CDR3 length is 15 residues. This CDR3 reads CATSFSGVGADTQYF. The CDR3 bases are TGTGCCACCAGTTTTTCAGGGGTTGGGGCAGATACGCAGTATTTT.

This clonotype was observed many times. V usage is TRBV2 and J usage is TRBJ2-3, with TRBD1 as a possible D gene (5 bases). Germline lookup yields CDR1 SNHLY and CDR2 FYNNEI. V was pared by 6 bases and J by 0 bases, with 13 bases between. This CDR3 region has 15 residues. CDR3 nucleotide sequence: TGTGCCAGCAGGCACAGGCTCGATAGCACAGATACGCAGTATTTT. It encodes CASRHRLDSTDTQYF.

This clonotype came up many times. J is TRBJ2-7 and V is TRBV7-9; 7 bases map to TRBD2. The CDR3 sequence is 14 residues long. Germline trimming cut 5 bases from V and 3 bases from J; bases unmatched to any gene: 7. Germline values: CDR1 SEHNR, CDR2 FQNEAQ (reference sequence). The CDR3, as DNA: TGTGCCAGCAGCGCCACCCGGGACTACTACGAGCAGTACTTC. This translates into CASSATRDYYEQYF.

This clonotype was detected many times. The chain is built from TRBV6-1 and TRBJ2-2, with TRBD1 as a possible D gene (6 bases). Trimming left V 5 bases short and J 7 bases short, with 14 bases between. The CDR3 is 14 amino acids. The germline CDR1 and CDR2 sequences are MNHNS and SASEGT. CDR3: CASSYLQGGGELFF. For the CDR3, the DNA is TGTGCCAGCAGTTATCTACAGGGCGGCGGGGAGCTGTTTTTT.

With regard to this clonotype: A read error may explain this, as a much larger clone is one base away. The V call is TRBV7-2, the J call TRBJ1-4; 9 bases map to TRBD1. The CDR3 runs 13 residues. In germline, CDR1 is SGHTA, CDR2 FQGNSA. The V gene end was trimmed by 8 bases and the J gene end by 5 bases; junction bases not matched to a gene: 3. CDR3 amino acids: CASGGQGNEKLFF. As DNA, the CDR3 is TGTGCCAGCGGAGGACAGGGGAATGAAAAACTGTTTTTT.

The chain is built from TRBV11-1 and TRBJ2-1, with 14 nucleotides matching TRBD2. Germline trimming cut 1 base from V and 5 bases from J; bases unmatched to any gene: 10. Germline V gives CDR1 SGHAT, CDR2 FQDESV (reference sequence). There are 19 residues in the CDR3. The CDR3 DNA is TGTGCCAGCAGCTTAGGTAGGGTTTGGGGACTAGCGGGGGACAATGAGCAGTTCTTC. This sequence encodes CASSLGRVWGLAGDNEQFF.

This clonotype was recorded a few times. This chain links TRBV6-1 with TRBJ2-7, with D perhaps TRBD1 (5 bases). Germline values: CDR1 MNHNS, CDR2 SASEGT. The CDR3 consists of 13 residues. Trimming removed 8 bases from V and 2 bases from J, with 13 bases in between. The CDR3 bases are TGTGCCAGCCGGAAGACAGATGCCTACGAGCAGTACTTC. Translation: CASRKTDAYEQYF.

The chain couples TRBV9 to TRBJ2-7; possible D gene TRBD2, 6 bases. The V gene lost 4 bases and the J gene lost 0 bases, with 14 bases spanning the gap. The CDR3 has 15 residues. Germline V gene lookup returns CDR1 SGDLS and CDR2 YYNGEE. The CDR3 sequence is CASSLGEATSYEQYF. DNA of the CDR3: TGTGCCAGCAGCCTTGGGGAGGCGACCTCCTACGAGCAGTACTTC.

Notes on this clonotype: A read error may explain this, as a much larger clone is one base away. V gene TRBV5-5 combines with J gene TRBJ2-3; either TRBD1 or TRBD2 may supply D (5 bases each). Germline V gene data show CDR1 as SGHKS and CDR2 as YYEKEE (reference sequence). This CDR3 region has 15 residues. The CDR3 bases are TGCGCCAGCAGCTTGGCGGTGGGGGTCCCAGATGCGCAGTATTTT. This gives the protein CASSLAVGVPDAQYF.

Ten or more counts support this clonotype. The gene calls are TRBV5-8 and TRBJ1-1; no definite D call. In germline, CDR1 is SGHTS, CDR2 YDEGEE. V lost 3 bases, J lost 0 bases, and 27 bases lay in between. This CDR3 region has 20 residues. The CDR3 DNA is TGTGCCAGCAGCTCACTGTCCCCTACGCTGATCAACCTTGTGAACACTGAAGCTTTCTTT. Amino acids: CASSSLSPTLINLVNTEAFF. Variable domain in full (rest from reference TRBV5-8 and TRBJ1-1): EAGVTQSPTHLIKTRGQQATLRCSPISGHTSVYWYQQALGLGLQFLLWYDEGEERNRGNFPPRFSGRQFPNYSSELNVNALELEDSALYLCASSSLSPTLINLVNTEAFFGQGTRLTVV.

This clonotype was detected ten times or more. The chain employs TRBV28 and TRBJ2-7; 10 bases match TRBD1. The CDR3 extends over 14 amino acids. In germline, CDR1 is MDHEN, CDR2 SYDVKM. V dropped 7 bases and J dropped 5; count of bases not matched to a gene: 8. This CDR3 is CASIPMTGGDEQYF. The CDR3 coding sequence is TGTGCCAGCATTCCAATGACAGGGGGCGACGAGCAGTACTTC.

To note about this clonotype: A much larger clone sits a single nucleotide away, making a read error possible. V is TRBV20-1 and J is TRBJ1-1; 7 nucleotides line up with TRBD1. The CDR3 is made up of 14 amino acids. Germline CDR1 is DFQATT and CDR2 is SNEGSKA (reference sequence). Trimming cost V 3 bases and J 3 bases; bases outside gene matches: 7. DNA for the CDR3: TGCAGTGCTAGGAAGGGGGCGATGTACACTGAAGCTTTCTTT. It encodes CSARKGAMYTEAFF.

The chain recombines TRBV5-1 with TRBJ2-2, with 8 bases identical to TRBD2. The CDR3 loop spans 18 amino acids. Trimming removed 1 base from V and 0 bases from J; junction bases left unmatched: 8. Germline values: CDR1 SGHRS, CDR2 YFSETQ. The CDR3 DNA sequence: TGCGCCAGCAGCTTGTTTACTAGCGGAACCCCGAACACCGGGGAGCTGTTTTTT. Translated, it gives CASSLFTSGTPNTGELFF.

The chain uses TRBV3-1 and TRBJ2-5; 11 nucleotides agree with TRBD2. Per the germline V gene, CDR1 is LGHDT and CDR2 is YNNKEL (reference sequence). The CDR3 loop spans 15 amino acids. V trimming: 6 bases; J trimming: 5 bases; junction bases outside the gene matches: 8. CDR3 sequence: CASSLLAGDLETQYF. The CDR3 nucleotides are TGTGCCAGCAGTCTACTAGCGGGAGATTTGGAGACCCAGTACTTC.

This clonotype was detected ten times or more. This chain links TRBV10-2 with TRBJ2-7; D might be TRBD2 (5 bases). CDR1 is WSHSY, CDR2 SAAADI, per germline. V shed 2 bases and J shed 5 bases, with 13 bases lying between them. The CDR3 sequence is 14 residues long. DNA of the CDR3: TGCGCCAGCAGTGAGGCAGTGGAAGCGGACGAGCAGTACTTC. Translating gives CASSEAVEADEQYF.

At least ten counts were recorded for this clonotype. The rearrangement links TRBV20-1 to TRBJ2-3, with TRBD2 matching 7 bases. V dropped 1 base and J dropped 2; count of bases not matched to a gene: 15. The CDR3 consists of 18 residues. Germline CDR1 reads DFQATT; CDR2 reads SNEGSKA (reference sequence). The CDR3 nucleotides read TGCAGTGCTAGAGCCAAAAATGACGGGGGGAGACCCACAGATACGCAGTATTTT. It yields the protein CSARAKNDGGRPTDTQYF.

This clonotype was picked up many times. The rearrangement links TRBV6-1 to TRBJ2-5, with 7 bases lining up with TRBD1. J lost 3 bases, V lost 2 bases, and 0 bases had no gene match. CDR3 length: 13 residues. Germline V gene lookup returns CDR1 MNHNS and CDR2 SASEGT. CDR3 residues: CASSETGEETQYF. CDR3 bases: TGTGCCAGCAGTGAAACAGGGGAAGAGACCCAGTACTTC.

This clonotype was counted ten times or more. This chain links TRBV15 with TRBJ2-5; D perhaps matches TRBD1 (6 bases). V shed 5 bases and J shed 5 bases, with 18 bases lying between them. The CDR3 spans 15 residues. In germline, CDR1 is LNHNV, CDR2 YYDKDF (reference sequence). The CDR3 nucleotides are TGTGCCACCAGCGGCCGGACACCGAGGGGGGAGACCCAGTACTTC. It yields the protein CATSGRTPRGETQYF. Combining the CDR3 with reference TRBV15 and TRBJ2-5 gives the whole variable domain DAMVIQNPRYQVTQFGKPVTLSCSQTLNHNVMYWYQQKSSQAPKLLFHYYDKDFNNEADTPDNFQSRRPNTSFCFLDIRSPGLGDTAMYLCATSGRTPRGETQYFGPGTRLLVL.

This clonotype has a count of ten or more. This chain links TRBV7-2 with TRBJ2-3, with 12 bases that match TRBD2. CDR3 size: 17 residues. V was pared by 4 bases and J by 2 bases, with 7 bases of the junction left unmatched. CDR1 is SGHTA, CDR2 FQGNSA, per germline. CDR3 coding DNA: TGTGCCAGCAGCTCCACCGCTAGCGGGGGGGCCACAGATACGCAGTATTTT. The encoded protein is CASSSTASGGATDTQYF.

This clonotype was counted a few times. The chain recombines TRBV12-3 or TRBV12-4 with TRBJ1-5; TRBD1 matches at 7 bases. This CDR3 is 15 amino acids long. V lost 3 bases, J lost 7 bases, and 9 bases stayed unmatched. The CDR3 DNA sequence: TGTGCCAGCAGTTTCCACAGGGGTATCGTGCAGCCCCAGCATTTT. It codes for CASSFHRGIVQPQHF.

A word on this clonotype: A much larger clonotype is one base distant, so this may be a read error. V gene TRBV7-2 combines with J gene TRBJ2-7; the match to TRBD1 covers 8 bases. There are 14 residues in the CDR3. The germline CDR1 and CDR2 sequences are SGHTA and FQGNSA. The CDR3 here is CAGSPRQGIYEQYF. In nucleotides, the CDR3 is TGTGCCGGCAGCCCCCGACAGGGGATTTACGAGCAGTACTTC.

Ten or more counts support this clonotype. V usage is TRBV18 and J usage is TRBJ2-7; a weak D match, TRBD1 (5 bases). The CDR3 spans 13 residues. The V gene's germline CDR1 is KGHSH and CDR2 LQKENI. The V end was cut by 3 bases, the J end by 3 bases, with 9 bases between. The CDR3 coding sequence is TGTGCCAGCTCACCGAACAGGCTCTACGAGCAGTACTTC. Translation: CASSPNRLYEQYF.

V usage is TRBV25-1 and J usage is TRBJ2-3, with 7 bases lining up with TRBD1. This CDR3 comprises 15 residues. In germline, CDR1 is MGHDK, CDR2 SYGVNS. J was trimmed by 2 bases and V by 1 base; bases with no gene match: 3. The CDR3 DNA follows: TGTGCCAGCAGTGAATGGGACAGAGACACAGATACGCAGTATTTT. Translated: CASSEWDRDTDTQYF.

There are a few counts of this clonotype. The CDR3 DNA reads as TGCGCCAGCAGCACAGCGACTAGCTCAAACACAGATACGCAGTATTTT. Its protein product is CASSTATSSNTDTQYF. The chain couples TRBV5-1 to TRBJ2-3; 7 bases fit TRBD2. CDR3 size: 16 residues. The V and J ends lost 4 bases and 2 bases, in that order; junction bases with no gene match: 10. Germline CDR1 and CDR2: SGHRS and YFSETQ.

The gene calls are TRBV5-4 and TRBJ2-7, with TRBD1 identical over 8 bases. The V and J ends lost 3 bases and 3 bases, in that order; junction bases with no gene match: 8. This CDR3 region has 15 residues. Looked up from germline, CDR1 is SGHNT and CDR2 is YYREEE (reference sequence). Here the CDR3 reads CASSSKDRGGYEQYF. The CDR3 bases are TGTGCCAGCAGCTCGAAAGACAGGGGAGGCTACGAGCAGTACTTC.

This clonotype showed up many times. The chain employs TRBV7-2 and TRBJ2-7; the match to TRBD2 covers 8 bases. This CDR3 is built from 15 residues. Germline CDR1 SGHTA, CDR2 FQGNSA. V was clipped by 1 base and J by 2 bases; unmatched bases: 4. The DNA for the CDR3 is TGTGCCAGCAGCTTAGGTCTGGGACTAGCCTACGAGCAGTACTTC. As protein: CASSLGLGLAYEQYF.